The 3 T cell receptor beta chains below were found in one sample sequenced in a study of shared clonotypes between healthy human individuals. Measured with immunoSEQ multiplex PCR; TCRdb has only the in-frame clones, and not every one. The table shows about 710,000 clones, with less than 80% occurring only once. Source material: memory CD4+ T cells sorted from blood. Subset noted: CD45RA-negative fraction. These receptor sequences come from a woman between 25 and 40 years old in good health.

The J gene is TRBJ2-2, the V gene TRBV6-6; D is undetermined. The CDR3 contains 12 residues. CDR1 and CDR2 (germline): MNHNY, SVGAGI (reference sequence). V was cut by 8 bases and J by 6 bases, with 10 bases left in between. CDR3 bases: TGTGCCAGCGCCTATGGTTCCGGGGAGCTGTTTTTT. Translating it yields CASAYGSGELFF.

The chain links TRBV7-9 to TRBJ1-3; D possibly corresponds to TRBD1 (5 bases). This CDR3 has 16 residues. V was pared by 5 bases and J by 2 bases, with 16 bases between. Germline lookup yields CDR1 SEHNR and CDR2 FQNEAQ (reference sequence). The CDR3 loop reads CASSLDAGRTGNTIYF. In DNA, the CDR3 is TGTGCCAGCAGCCTAGATGCGGGACGGACTGGAAACACCATATATTTT.

This clone has just one count. J is TRBJ1-2 and V is TRBV27; a weak D match, TRBD1 (5 bases). Looked up from germline, CDR1 is MNHEY and CDR2 is SMNVEV (reference sequence). V gave up 7 bases and J gave up 6 bases, with 18 bases separating them. The CDR3 extends over 14 amino acids. CDR3 region: CASTYSAGTHGYTF. CDR3 nucleotides: TGTGCCAGCACTTACTCAGCCGGGACCCATGGCTACACCTTC.